One sample yielded the 28 T cell receptor beta chains listed below, sequenced in a study of blood T cell repertoires in COVID-19. Produced via immunoSEQ multiplex PCR; TCRdb's table is partial and in-frame only. The top ten hold less than 2% of the sample, which has 120,000 or so clones, 88% seen once. Sequencing was performed on peripheral blood. These receptors all come from a human donor in a cohort sampled during active COVID-19.

This clone was recorded a few times. V gene TRBV6-5 combines with J gene TRBJ1-1; 8 bases line up with TRBD1. CDR1 is MNHEY and CDR2 is SVGAGI in the germline V gene. CDR3 length: 13 residues. V gave up 4 bases and J gave up 5 bases; unmatched junction bases: 3. CDR3 bases: TGTGCCAGCAGTTTAAGACAGGGGACTGAAGCTTTCTTT. It specifies CASSLRQGTEAFF.

The chain combines TRBV2 with TRBJ1-4; the D gene is possibly TRBD1 (6 bases). CDR1 SNHLY and CDR2 FYNNEI come from the germline V gene. The CDR3 extends over 13 amino acids. V gave up 10 bases and J gave up 2 bases, with 11 bases separating them. The CDR3 loop reads CATNRVTNEKLFF. The CDR3 DNA follows: TGTGCCACCAACAGGGTTACTAATGAAAAACTGTTTTTT.

The rearrangement joins TRBV24-1 to TRBJ1-1; no clear D. Germline V gives CDR1 KGHDR, CDR2 SFDVKD. V lost 1 base and J 1 base, leaving 3 bases between the germline ends. CDR3 length equals 13 residues. The CDR3 DNA is TGTGCCACCAGTGATTTCTCGAACACTGAAGCTTTCTTT. It is translated as CATSDFSNTEAFF.

V and J are TRBV4-2 and TRBJ2-5; D is uncertain. From germline, CDR1 is LGHNA and CDR2 YNFKEQ. Trimming removed 6 bases from V and 2 bases from J, with 16 bases in between. The CDR3 consists of 15 residues. Written as DNA, the CDR3 is TGTGCCAGCAGACGAATACTGAACGTTCAAGAGACCCAGTACTTC. This translates into CASRRILNVQETQYF.

This clone was observed a handful of times. CDR3 loop: CASSNRGASGSYEQYF. For the CDR3, the DNA is TGTGCCAGCAGCAACCGGGGGGCTAGCGGGAGCTACGAGCAGTACTTC. The V gene is TRBV3-1 (or the pseudogene TRBV3-2), the J gene TRBJ2-7, with TRBD2 matching over 10 bases. With V trimmed by 5 bases and J by 3 bases, 10 bases remained unmatched. The CDR3 sequence is 16 residues long. Germline CDR1 reads LGHDT; CDR2 reads YNNKEL (reference sequence).

The chain uses TRBV19 and TRBJ1-2; D gene ambiguous. The CDR3 is 12 residues long. V lost 3 bases, J lost 3 bases, and 5 bases lay in between. The germline V gene encodes CDR1 LNHDA and CDR2 SQIVND (reference sequence). This CDR3 reads CASSIEDYGYTF. CDR3 DNA sequence: TGTGCCAGTAGTATTGAGGACTATGGCTACACCTTC.

The rearrangement uses TRBV6-2 or TRBV6-3 and TRBJ2-1; possibly TRBD2 for D (6 bases). This CDR3 spans 16 amino acids. The ends were cut back, 6 bases at V and 2 bases at J, with 17 bases in the middle. Looked up from germline, CDR1 is MNHEY and CDR2 is SVGEGT. This chain's CDR3 is CASSLVDYPPYNEQFF. CDR3 in DNA: TGTGCCAGCAGCCTAGTGGACTACCCACCCTACAATGAGCAGTTCTTC.

The chain links TRBV30 to TRBJ2-3, with TRBD1 identical over 9 bases. CDR3 length: 14 amino acids. The V and J ends lost 1 base and 7 bases, in that order; junction bases with no gene match: 6. The germline V gene has CDR1 GTSNPN and CDR2 SVGIG (reference sequence). The CDR3 coding sequence is TGTGCCTGGAGTGAGACAGGGGGTTCGAATACGCAGTATTTT. Translated: CAWSETGGSNTQYF.

The chain links TRBV7-9 to TRBJ1-6, with a weak D call TRBD1 (6 bases). This CDR3 has 13 amino acids. CDR1 and CDR2 (germline): SEHNR, FQNEAQ (reference sequence). V shed 4 bases and J shed 14 bases, with 15 bases lying between them. CDR3 coding DNA: TGTGCCAGCAGCTCGACAGGCCTGGGAGCCCTCCACTTT. Amino acids: CASSSTGLGALHF.

The chain combines TRBV18 with TRBJ2-7, with a tentative D call TRBD2 (5 bases). With 5 bases removed from V and 5 bases from J, the gap between germline ends came to 16 bases. The CDR3 is 14 residues long. CDR1 is KGHSH and CDR2 is LQKENI in the germline V gene. In DNA form, the CDR3 reads TGTGCCAGCTCAGAGGTGTCTAGCCAACACGAGCAGTACTTC. Translation gives CASSEVSSQHEQYF.

The J gene is TRBJ2-5, the V gene TRBV6-5; no clear D. Deletions cut 4 bases from V and 3 bases from J, with 15 bases between. The CDR3 is 15 residues long. Germline values: CDR1 MNHEY, CDR2 SVGAGI. CDR3 sequence reads: CASSSLDGREETQYF. CDR3 DNA: TGTGCCAGCAGTTCCTTAGATGGGCGCGAAGAGACCCAGTACTTC.

This clone was seen a single time. The CDR3 bases are TGTGCCAGCAGCTTGGGTGGAGGGGTCGGCTACACCTTC. This translates into CASSLGGGVGYTF. The chain joins TRBV13 to TRBJ1-2; TRBD1 might be the D (5 bases). The CDR3 totals 13 residues. CDR1 is PRHDT, CDR2 FYEKMQ, per germline (reference sequence). V dropped 3 bases and J dropped 8 bases, with 13 bases sitting between them. The full variable domain, completed using reference TRBV13 and TRBJ1-2, is AAGVIQSPRHLIKEKRETATLKCYPIPRHDTVYWYQQGPGQDPQFLISFYEKMQSDKGSIPDRFSAQQFSDYHSELNMSSLELGDSALYFCASSLGGGVGYTFGSGTRLTVV.

V gene TRBV6-6 combines with J gene TRBJ2-5; no definite D call. The germline gives CDR1 MNHNY, CDR2 SVGAGI (reference sequence). V lost 2 bases, J lost 1 base, and 11 bases lay in between. The CDR3 has 15 residues. CDR3 protein: CASSYETRIQETQYF. The CDR3 nucleotides read TGTGCCAGCAGTTACGAGACAAGGATCCAAGAGACCCAGTACTTC.

DNA of the CDR3: TGTGCCAGCACCCCGGACAGCCTGGGGAACACTGAAGCTTTCTTT. Its protein product is CASTPDSLGNTEAFF. The V call is TRBV6-4, the J call TRBJ1-1; TRBD1 might be the D (6 bases). There are 15 residues in the CDR3. Germline CDR1 is MRHNA and CDR2 is SNTAGT. V was trimmed by 7 bases and J by 1 base, leaving 16 bases between them.

The chain recombines TRBV11-2 with TRBJ1-3; possible D gene TRBD1, 6 bases. Trimming left V 5 bases short and J 8 bases short, with 13 bases between. The germline CDR1 and CDR2 sequences are SGHAT and FQNNGV. The CDR3 loop spans 13 amino acids. This CDR3 is CASSRAGADTIYF. CDR3 nucleotides: TGTGCCAGCAGCAGGGCAGGGGCTGACACCATATATTTT.

The chain combines TRBV15 with TRBJ2-5; 8 bases map to TRBD1. Losses at the gene ends were 0 bases for V and 2 bases for J; bases not matched to a gene: 2. CDR1 is LNHNV and CDR2 is YYDKDF in the germline V gene (reference sequence). This CDR3 has 15 residues. The CDR3, as DNA: TGTGCCACCAGCAGAGATGGGGACAGGCAAGAGACCCAGTACTTC. Amino acid sequence: CATSRDGDRQETQYF.

This chain connects TRBV6-5 to TRBJ1-4, with TRBD1 matching 9 bases. Germline lookup yields CDR1 MNHEY and CDR2 SVGAGI. J lost 5 bases, V lost 8 bases, and 6 bases had no gene match. The CDR3 length is 14 residues. The chain's CDR3 is CASATGTGNEKLFF. In DNA form, the CDR3 reads TGTGCCAGCGCCACCGGGACAGGGAATGAAAAACTGTTTTTT.

The chain carries TRBV7-9 and TRBJ1-2; TRBD1 agrees at 9 bases. The germline gives CDR1 SEHNR, CDR2 FQNEAQ (reference sequence). CDR3 size: 16 residues. V shed 5 bases and J 5 bases; nucleotides not matched to a gene: 12. The CDR3 nucleotides read TGTGCCAGCAGCCCGAACTTCCGGGACAGGGAGTATGGCTACACCTTC. This translates into CASSPNFRDREYGYTF. Complete variable domain (other parts from reference TRBV7-9 and TRBJ1-2): DTGVSQNPRHKITKRGQNVTFRCDPISEHNRLYWYRQTLGQGPEFLTYFQNEAQLEKSRLLSDRFSAERPKGSFSTLEIQRTEQGDSAMYLCASSPNFRDREYGYTFGSGTRLTVV.

The genes are TRBV7-2 and TRBJ2-4; 15 bases align to TRBD2. The CDR3 totals 18 residues. Per germline, CDR1 SGHTA and CDR2 FQGNSA. V lost 5 bases to trimming and J lost 1 base; unmatched junction nucleotides: 6. CDR3 nucleotides: TGTGCCAGCAGCCCAGGACTAGCGGGAGGGCGTGCCAAAAACATTCAGTACTTC. This translates into CASSPGLAGGRAKNIQYF.

The V and J genes are TRBV15 and TRBJ1-2; 9 positions agree with TRBD1. Germline-derived CDR1 and CDR2 are LNHNV and YYDKDF (reference sequence). J gave up 5 bases and V 0 bases, and 7 bases lay outside the gene matches. This CDR3 comprises 16 residues. The DNA of the CDR3 is TGTGCCACCAGCAGAGATCGGGGACAGGGTCGGTATGGCTACACCTTC. This sequence encodes CATSRDRGQGRYGYTF.

This clone was counted once. The chain links TRBV5-6 to TRBJ2-1; D not certain. The CDR3 runs 12 residues. Trimming cost V 2 bases and J 5 bases, with 5 bases left between them. The germline V gene encodes CDR1 SGHDT and CDR2 YYEEEE. CDR3 sequence reads: CASSFYNNEQFF. CDR3 bases: TGTGCCAGCAGCTTTTATAACAATGAGCAGTTCTTC. Variable domain in full (rest from reference TRBV5-6 and TRBJ2-1): DAGVTQSPTHLIKTRGQQVTLRCSPKSGHDTVSWYQQALGQGPQFIFQYYEEEERQRGNFPDRFSGHQFPNYSSELNVNALLLGDSALYLCASSFYNNEQFFGPGTRLTVL.

This rearrangement joins TRBV24-1 to TRBJ2-1, with D tentatively TRBD2 (6 bases). Trimming took off 0 bases at V and 8 bases at J, with 16 bases between the two ends. CDR1 and CDR2 (germline): KGHDR, SFDVKD. CDR3 length equals 16 residues. The CDR3 spells CATSDLHGGEVYEQFF. CDR3 in DNA: TGTGCCACCAGTGATTTGCACGGCGGGGAGGTGTATGAGCAGTTCTTC.

The V gene is TRBV5-1, the J gene TRBJ2-3; 7 bases align to TRBD1. V gave up 4 bases and J gave up 2 bases; unmatched junction bases: 4. The CDR3 loop spans 14 amino acids. Germline loops: CDR1 SGHRS, CDR2 YFSETQ. The CDR3: CASSPGTATDTQYF. DNA of the CDR3: TGCGCCAGCAGCCCTGGGACAGCCACAGATACGCAGTATTTT. Supplemented by reference TRBV5-1 and TRBJ2-3, the full variable domain reads KAGVTQTPRYLIKTRGQQVTLSCSPISGHRSVSWYQQTPGQGLQFLFEYFSETQRNKGNFPGRFSGRQFSNSRSEMNVSTLELGDSALYLCASSPGTATDTQYFGPGTRLTVL.

The rearrangement links TRBV19 to TRBJ2-1; TRBD1 is a possible D gene (6 bases). Germline loops: CDR1 LNHDA, CDR2 SQIVND (reference sequence). The CDR3 has 16 amino acids. Trimming left V 0 bases short and J 12 bases short, with 21 bases between. Written as DNA, the CDR3 is TGTGCCAGTAGTATAGATGCCTCGACAGGAGGTGTACGGCAGTTCTTC. Translated, it gives CASSIDASTGGVRQFF. The whole variable domain, remainder taken from reference TRBV19 and TRBJ2-1, is DGGITQSPKYLFRKEGQNVTLSCEQNLNHDAMYWYRQDPGQGLRLIYYSQIVNDFQKGDIAEGYSVSREKKESFPLTVTSAQKNPTAFYLCASSIDASTGGVRQFFGPGTRLTVL.

This chain uses TRBV29-1 with TRBJ2-3; TRBD2 might be the D (5 bases). This CDR3 comprises 15 residues. Trimming left V 6 bases short and J 1 base short, with 17 bases between. Germline V lookup: CDR1 SQVTM, CDR2 ANQGSEA. CDR3 DNA: TGCAGCGTCGGAGGAGGTGTCCTTGGCACAGATACGCAGTATTTT. It codes for CSVGGGVLGTDTQYF.

The chain couples TRBV6-5 to TRBJ1-1, with D possibly being TRBD1 (5 bases). CDR1 is MNHEY, CDR2 SVGAGI, per germline. The CDR3 totals 13 residues. V was clipped by 0 bases and J by 4 bases, with 6 bases between them. This chain's CDR3 is CASSYSGATEAFF. The CDR3 region has the DNA TGTGCCAGCAGTTACTCAGGGGCCACTGAAGCTTTCTTT.

The J gene is TRBJ2-2, the V gene TRBV5-1; 10 bases are a match to TRBD1. The trim removed 0 bases at V and 6 bases at J, leaving 5 bases unmatched. The germline V gene has CDR1 SGHRS and CDR2 YFSETQ. There are 16 residues in the CDR3. This chain's CDR3 is CASSLVNGQGAGELFF. The CDR3 DNA is TGCGCCAGCAGCTTGGTCAACGGACAGGGGGCCGGGGAGCTGTTTTTT.

This chain uses TRBV7-9 with TRBJ2-5, with 9 bases lining up with TRBD1. Germline V gene sequence: CDR1 SEHNR, CDR2 FQNEAQ (reference sequence). V lost 6 bases to trimming and J lost 3 bases; unmatched junction nucleotides: 5. The CDR3 length is 14 residues. CDR3 DNA sequence: TGTGCCAGCAGACCAGGACAGGGGAAAGAGACCCAGTACTTC. This gives the protein CASRPGQGKETQYF.